Listed below are T cell receptor beta chains from one sample, sequenced in a study of blood T cell repertoires in COVID-19. The table came from immunoSEQ multiplex PCR; TCRdb's copy has only in-frame clones and leaves some out. This sample has some 180,000 clones, with over 70% found just once. The sample taken for sequencing was peripheral blood. These receptors all come from a man aged 55 to 70 with acute or convalescent COVID-19. The CDR3 runs from the conserved cysteine through the conserved F or W. A D gene is named only where the DNA matches it firmly. A clone size is listed for some rows: how often the clone was seen (once, few, many), or a class if it is expanded.

D gene: .; clone size: .; J gene: TRBJ2-1; V gene: TRBV18; CDR3 protein: CASSPSPAHSSYNEQFF; CDR3 DNA: TGTGCCAGCTCACCATCCCCAGCACACAGCTCCTACAATGAGCAGTTCTTC
D gene: TRBD2; clone size: .; J gene: TRBJ2-7; V gene: TRBV7-2; CDR3 protein: CASSSIAGGRYEQYF; CDR3 DNA: TGTGCCAGCAGCTCAATAGCGGGGGGGCGGTACGAGCAGTACTTC
D gene: .; clone size: .; J gene: TRBJ1-5; V gene: TRBV4-2; CDR3 protein: CASSQESPPQGLSNQPQHF; CDR3 DNA: TGTGCCAGCAGCCAAGAATCCCCCCCTCAGGGGCTGAGCAATCAGCCCCAGCATTTT
D gene: TRBD1; clone size: .; J gene: TRBJ1-3; V gene: TRBV4-2; CDR3 protein: CASSPGQGSGNTIYF; CDR3 DNA: TGTGCCAGCAGCCCCGGACAGGGCTCTGGAAACACCATATATTTT
D gene: TRBD1; clone size: .; J gene: TRBJ1-5; V gene: TRBV5-8; CDR3 protein: CASTNPGTGLNQPQHF; CDR3 DNA: TGTGCCAGCACCAATCCCGGGACAGGGTTGAATCAGCCCCAGCATTTT
D gene: .; clone size: .; J gene: TRBJ1-1; V gene: TRBV6-2/TRBV6-3; CDR3 protein: CASSYALPGGLMNTEAFF; CDR3 DNA: TGTGCCAGCAGTTACGCCCTCCCGGGCGGACTCATGAACACTGAAGCTTTCTTT
D gene: .; clone size: .; J gene: TRBJ2-5; V gene: TRBV27; CDR3 protein: CASSGRGIGGETQYF; CDR3 DNA: TGTGCCAGCAGTGGCCGGGGCATCGGAGGGGAGACCCAGTACTTC
D gene: .; clone size: .; J gene: TRBJ2-3; V gene: TRBV7-3; CDR3 protein: CASSRGPRDTQYF; CDR3 DNA: TGTGCCAGCTCGCGGGGGCCCCGAGATACGCAGTATTTT
D gene: .; clone size: .; J gene: TRBJ2-7; V gene: TRBV4-3; CDR3 protein: CASSQQPGDPGHTYEQYF; CDR3 DNA: TGCGCCAGCAGCCAACAACCCGGGGACCCGGGACACACCTACGAGCAGTACTTC
D gene: .; clone size: .; J gene: TRBJ1-5; V gene: TRBV6-1; CDR3 protein: CASSGPGVGVNQPQHF; CDR3 DNA: TGTGCCAGCAGTGGACCAGGGGTAGGAGTCAATCAGCCCCAGCATTTT
D gene: .; clone size: few; J gene: TRBJ1-5; V gene: TRBV6-2/TRBV6-3; CDR3 protein: CASSLTGLQPQHF; CDR3 DNA: TGTGCCAGCAGCTTAACAGGGCTTCAGCCCCAGCATTTT
D gene: TRBD1; clone size: .; J gene: TRBJ2-1; V gene: TRBV29-1; CDR3 protein: CSVGTGSDEQFF; CDR3 DNA: TGCAGCGTTGGGACAGGGTCCGATGAGCAGTTCTTC
D gene: .; clone size: .; J gene: TRBJ2-7; V gene: TRBV6-5; CDR3 protein: CASSSALGVGNEQYF; CDR3 DNA: TGTGCCAGCAGTTCCGCACTCGGAGTTGGCAACGAGCAGTACTTC
D gene: .; clone size: many; J gene: TRBJ2-7; V gene: TRBV12-3/TRBV12-4; CDR3 protein: CASSLQGYEQYF; CDR3 DNA: TGTGCCAGCAGTTTGCAGGGCTACGAGCAGTACTTC
D gene: .; clone size: .; J gene: TRBJ2-1; V gene: TRBV19; CDR3 protein: CASRRAGSYNEQFF; CDR3 DNA: TGTGCCAGCCGGAGGGCCGGCTCCTACAATGAGCAGTTCTTC
D gene: .; clone size: .; J gene: TRBJ1-2; V gene: TRBV12-3/TRBV12-4; CDR3 protein: CASSPGVSYGYTF; CDR3 DNA: TGTGCCAGCAGTCCAGGGGTATCCTATGGCTACACCTTC
D gene: .; clone size: .; J gene: TRBJ2-3; V gene: TRBV30; CDR3 protein: CAWSVQTLTDTQYF; CDR3 DNA: TGTGCCTGGAGTGTACAGACCCTCACAGATACGCAGTATTTT
D gene: .; clone size: .; J gene: TRBJ1-1; V gene: TRBV9; CDR3 protein: CASSVGPDIEAFF; CDR3 DNA: TGTGCCAGCAGCGTAGGCCCAGATATTGAAGCTTTCTTT
D gene: .; clone size: .; J gene: TRBJ2-1; V gene: TRBV9; CDR3 protein: CASSVVGDRSYNEQFF; CDR3 DNA: TGTGCCAGCAGCGTAGTAGGCGACAGGTCCTACAATGAGCAGTTCTTC
D gene: TRBD1; clone size: few; J gene: TRBJ1-6; V gene: TRBV5-1; CDR3 protein: CASSLEEGQLYNSPLHF; CDR3 DNA: TGCGCCAGCAGCTTGGAAGAGGGACAGCTCTATAATTCACCCCTCCACTTT
D gene: .; clone size: few; J gene: TRBJ2-1; V gene: TRBV20-1; CDR3 protein: CSASKGTGGAYNEQFF; CDR3 DNA: TGCAGTGCTAGTAAGGGAACAGGGGGGGCCTACAATGAGCAGTTCTTC
D gene: TRBD1; clone size: .; J gene: TRBJ2-3; V gene: TRBV2; CDR3 protein: CASRDRASTDTQYF; CDR3 DNA: TGTGCCAGCAGGGACAGGGCTAGCACAGATACGCAGTATTTT
D gene: .; clone size: .; J gene: TRBJ1-2; V gene: TRBV25-1; CDR3 protein: CASNYYGYTF; CDR3 DNA: TGTGCCAGCAACTACTATGGCTACACCTTC
D gene: .; clone size: once; J gene: TRBJ2-7; V gene: TRBV15; CDR3 protein: CATSRDSSYEQYF; CDR3 DNA: TGTGCCACCAGCAGGGACAGCTCCTACGAGCAGTACTTC
D gene: .; clone size: .; J gene: TRBJ1-5; V gene: TRBV6-1; CDR3 protein: CASSGKNRNSNQPQHF; CDR3 DNA: TGTGCCAGCAGTGGGAAAAACAGAAATAGCAATCAGCCCCAGCATTTT
D gene: TRBD1; clone size: .; J gene: TRBJ1-5; V gene: TRBV25-1; CDR3 protein: CASRTGMANQPQHF; CDR3 DNA: TGTGCCAGCAGGACAGGGATGGCCAATCAGCCCCAGCATTTT
D gene: .; clone size: .; J gene: TRBJ2-7; V gene: TRBV27; CDR3 protein: CASSYSIGGNEQYF; CDR3 DNA: TGTGCCAGCAGTTACTCGATCGGGGGAAACGAGCAGTACTTC
D gene: .; clone size: .; J gene: TRBJ2-1; V gene: TRBV10-3; CDR3 protein: CAISRQRDNNEQFF; CDR3 DNA: TGTGCCATCAGTCGACAGAGAGATAACAATGAGCAGTTCTTC
D gene: TRBD2; clone size: .; J gene: TRBJ2-3; V gene: TRBV5-1; CDR3 protein: CASSSAGGTDTQYF; CDR3 DNA: TGCGCCAGCAGCTCAGCGGGGGGCACAGATACGCAGTATTTT
D gene: TRBD1; clone size: .; J gene: TRBJ1-5; V gene: TRBV19; CDR3 protein: CASSQGQGLNQPQHF; CDR3 DNA: TGTGCCAGTAGCCAAGGACAGGGGCTCAATCAGCCCCAGCATTTT
D gene: TRBD1; clone size: .; J gene: TRBJ1-1; V gene: TRBV5-1; CDR3 protein: CASSLEGQGKAAFF; CDR3 DNA: TGCGCCAGCAGCTTGGAAGGACAGGGGAAGGCAGCTTTCTTT
D gene: TRBD1; clone size: .; J gene: TRBJ1-6; V gene: TRBV28; CDR3 protein: CASSWGQSNNSPLHF; CDR3 DNA: TGTGCCAGCAGCTGGGGACAGTCAAATAATTCACCCCTCCACTTT
D gene: .; clone size: .; J gene: TRBJ2-7; V gene: TRBV6-2/TRBV6-3; CDR3 protein: CASSYRGAMDEQYF; CDR3 DNA: TGTGCCAGCAGTTACCGGGGGGCTATGGACGAGCAGTACTTC
D gene: .; clone size: once; J gene: TRBJ1-5; V gene: TRBV19; CDR3 protein: CASSPEVVRSNQPQHF; CDR3 DNA: TGTGCCAGTAGTCCCGAAGTAGTGAGGAGCAATCAGCCCCAGCATTTT
D gene: .; clone size: .; J gene: TRBJ2-1; V gene: TRBV9; CDR3 protein: CASSVALLAALNEQFF; CDR3 DNA: TGTGCCAGCAGCGTAGCTTTGCTAGCCGCACTAAATGAGCAGTTCTTC
D gene: .; clone size: .; J gene: TRBJ2-7; V gene: TRBV9; CDR3 protein: CASSVGPNYEQYF; CDR3 DNA: TGTGCCAGCAGCGTAGGGCCGAACTACGAGCAGTACTTC
D gene: .; clone size: .; J gene: TRBJ2-3; V gene: TRBV4-3; CDR3 protein: CASSHGRGGELSTDTQYF; CDR3 DNA: TGCGCCAGCAGCCACGGAAGGGGGGGGGAACTTAGCACAGATACGCAGTATTTT
D gene: TRBD1; clone size: .; J gene: TRBJ1-2; V gene: TRBV2; CDR3 protein: CASSEVGQGARGYTF; CDR3 DNA: TGTGCCAGCAGTGAAGTGGGACAGGGGGCACGTGGCTACACCTTC
D gene: TRBD1; clone size: .; J gene: TRBJ1-5; V gene: TRBV12-5; CDR3 protein: CASGSITSGTANQPQHF; CDR3 DNA: TGTGCTAGTGGTTCGATCACATCCGGGACAGCTAATCAGCCCCAGCATTTT